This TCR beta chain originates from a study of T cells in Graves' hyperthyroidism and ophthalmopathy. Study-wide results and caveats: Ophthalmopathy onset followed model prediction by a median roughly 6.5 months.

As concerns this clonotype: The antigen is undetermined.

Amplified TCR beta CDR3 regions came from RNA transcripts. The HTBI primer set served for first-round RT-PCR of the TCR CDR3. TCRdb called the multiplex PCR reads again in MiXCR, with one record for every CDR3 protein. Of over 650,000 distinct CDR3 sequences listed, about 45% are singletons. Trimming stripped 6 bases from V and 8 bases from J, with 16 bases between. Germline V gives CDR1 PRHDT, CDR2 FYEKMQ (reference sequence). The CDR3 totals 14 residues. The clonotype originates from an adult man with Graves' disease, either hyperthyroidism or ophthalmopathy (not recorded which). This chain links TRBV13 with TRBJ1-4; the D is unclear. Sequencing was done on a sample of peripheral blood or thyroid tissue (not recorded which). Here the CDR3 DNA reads TGTGCCAGCAGTGTAGGCGGGTACTACGAAAAACTGTTTTTT. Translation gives CASSVGGYYEKLFF. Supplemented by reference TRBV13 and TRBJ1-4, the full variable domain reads AAGVIQSPRHLIKEKRETATLKCYPIPRHDTVYWYQQGPGQDPQFLISFYEKMQSDKGSIPDRFSAQQFSDYHSELNMSSLELGDSALYFCASSVGGYYEKLFFGSGTQLSVL.